The rows below give T cell receptor beta chains drawn from one sample of a study of OX40 agonist ivuxolimab in advanced cancers. This table comes from immunoSEQ multiplex PCR, and its TCRdb copy is limited to in-frame clones, with some not included. Here the sample spans 35,000 or so clones, approximately 89% being singletons. The starting material was CD4+ or CD8+ T cells sorted from blood, obtained in a trial of the OX40 agonist ivuxolimab. The receptors were sampled from an adult with an advanced solid tumor such as melanoma, head and neck, liver or kidney cancer. CDR3s include the opening cysteine and the closing phenylalanine or tryptophan. D genes are given only for firm matches. Rows may omit the clone size; those that give it use once, few, many or a size class.

TRBV18	TRBJ2-7	TRBD2	14	NA	CASSPGLADYEQYF	TGTGCCAGCTCACCGGGACTAGCGGACTACGAGCAGTACTTC
TRBV7-2	TRBJ2-7	TRBD1	14	NA	CASSSDRVTYEQYF	TGTGCCAGCAGCTCGGACAGGGTGACCTACGAGCAGTACTTC
TRBV5-1	TRBJ2-2	NA	13	NA	CASSFDYTGELFF	TGCGCCAGCAGCTTTGACTACACCGGGGAGCTGTTTTTT
TRBV5-8	TRBJ1-5	NA	15	once	CASSLGSQGGQPQHF	TGTGCCAGCAGCTTAGGATCGCAAGGTGGTCAGCCCCAGCATTTT
TRBV5-6	TRBJ2-7	NA	14	few	CASSLVYTEDEQYF	TGTGCCAGCAGCTTGGTGTACACTGAAGACGAGCAGTACTTC
TRBV6-5	TRBJ2-1	TRBD2	16	NA	CASSYRPGTSTHEQFF	TGTGCCAGCAGTTACCGTCCCGGGACTAGCACCCATGAGCAGTTCTTC
TRBV18	TRBJ2-7	NA	12	NA	CASSSMGREQYF	TGTGCCAGCTCATCTATGGGGAGAGAGCAGTACTTC
TRBV7-2	TRBJ2-3	TRBD2	17	NA	CASSSLLLAGGRDTQYF	TGTGCCAGCAGCTCGCTGTTGCTAGCGGGAGGTCGAGATACGCAGTATTTT
TRBV30	TRBJ1-1	NA	15	NA	CAWRSLGALGTEAFF	TGTGCCTGGAGAAGTTTAGGGGCCCTTGGGACTGAAGCTTTCTTT
TRBV4-1	TRBJ2-2	NA	13	NA	CASSHPSDRELFF	TGCGCCAGCAGCCACCCCTCTGACCGGGAGCTGTTTTTT
TRBV6-5	TRBJ2-7	TRBD1	15	once	CASTRSRTGARYEYF	TGTGCCAGCACCCGATCCAGGACAGGGGCCCGGTATGAGTACTTC
TRBV5-1	TRBJ2-7	NA	14	NA	CASSSGTATYEQYF	TGCGCCAGCAGCTCTGGGACGGCTACCTACGAGCAGTACTTC
TRBV6-5	TRBJ2-5	NA	15	NA	CASSYRGKAMETQYF	TGTGCCAGCAGTTACCGCGGGAAGGCCATGGAGACCCAGTACTTC
TRBV5-1	TRBJ2-1	TRBD1	15	NA	CASSLRTGAYNEQFF	TGCGCCAGCAGCTTGCGGACAGGGGCCTACAATGAGCAGTTCTTC
TRBV7-9	TRBJ2-2	TRBD2	18	NA	CASRPRGGLAVNTGELFF	TGTGCCAGCAGGCCTAGGGGCGGACTAGCGGTTAACACCGGGGAGCTGTTTTTT
TRBV5-1	TRBJ1-3	NA	14	NA	CASSLGMTGNTIYF	TGCGCCAGCAGCTTAGGGATGACTGGAAACACCATATATTTT
TRBV6-6	TRBJ2-7	NA	15	NA	CASTQGALRSYEQYF	TGTGCCAGCACTCAGGGAGCGCTTCGCTCCTACGAGCAGTACTTC
TRBV7-7	TRBJ1-1	NA	13	NA	CASSADGNTEAFF	TGTGCTAGCAGCGCGGACGGGAACACTGAAGCTTTCTTT
TRBV7-2	TRBJ2-3	TRBD2	15	NA	CASSSGTSGMDTQYF	TGTGCCAGCAGCTCCGGGACTAGCGGCATGGATACGCAGTATTTT